The clone carrying this T cell receptor (beta chain) was recorded a few times. Its antigen remains unknown. The data are from a study of CD8 T cells in ankylosing spondylitis. TCRdb reprocessed the 5' RACE reads via MiXCR and lists one record per CDR3 protein. The sample yields 670,000 or so distinct CDR3 sequences, roughly 19% seen once. Study results and limitations: The study identified a TCR beta motif of several highly homologous variants that appeared characteristic of ankylosing spondylitis blood.

CDR1 and CDR2 from the germline V gene are DFQATT and SNEGSKA (reference sequence). J gave up 7 bases and V 5 bases, and 10 bases lay outside the gene matches. The CDR3 length is 13 residues. The rearrangement links TRBV20-1 to TRBJ2-5; TRBD2 agrees at 7 bases. The sequence came from a male donor with ankylosing spondylitis. The source material was blood, either unsorted or a sorted T cell fraction (not recorded which). CDR3 in DNA: TGCAGTGCTTCGGACGAGGGGAGGGGGACCCAGTACTTC. Translated: CSASDEGRGTQYF.